This entry describes one T cell receptor (beta chain). Only in-frame clones appear in the TCRdb table, and some are missing; sequencing was by immunoSEQ multiplex PCR. The sample holds roughly 65,000 clones, less than 95% seen once. The entry originates in a study of T cells after somatic rescue of genetic block. This CDR3 contains 15 residues. Per germline, CDR1 SGHKS and CDR2 YYEKEE (reference sequence). V lost 0 bases to trimming and J lost 2 bases, with 9 bases between them. The sequence was obtained from a man aged 35-49 years. Sequenced: peripheral blood mononuclear cells (PBMCs). This chain connects TRBV5-5 to TRBJ2-1; D is perhaps TRBD1 (6 bases). The CDR3 DNA sequence: TGTGCCAGCAGCTTGGGCCAGGGGACCTACAATGAGCAGTTCTTC. It specifies CASSLGQGTYNEQFF.